This T cell receptor beta chain was identified during a study of T cell changes during pregnancy in multiple sclerosis. V shed 8 bases, J shed 3 bases, and the junction held 9 bases outside the gene matches. CDR1 is MNHNY and CDR2 is SVGAGI in the germline V gene (reference sequence). This CDR3 region has 16 residues. Clones were read by immunoSEQ multiplex PCR, and TCRdb kept only the in-frame ones, dropping some. The profile shows around 50,000 clones, 75% to 90% of them singletons. This chain joins TRBV6-6 and TRBJ2-3; 12 nucleotides align to TRBD2. This receptor was identified in a female donor with multiple sclerosis, enrolled in a pregnancy study. Sequencing used CD8+ T cells from peripheral blood mononuclear cells, obtained in the second trimester of pregnancy. CDR3 sequence: CASRTGLAGTTDTQYF. The CDR3 DNA follows: TGTGCCAGCCGTACCGGACTAGCGGGGACTACAGATACGCAGTATTTT.